This T cell receptor beta chain derives from a study of blood T cell repertoires in COVID-19. Study information: The United States, Italy and Spain supplied acute and convalescent COVID-19 samples. Sources were T cells, B-cell-depleted T cells, or PBMCs; the material itself was cDNA or gDNA.

V lost 2 bases and J 7 bases, leaving 9 bases between the germline ends. The CDR3 is made up of 13 amino acids. Original methodology: Estimation of nucleated cell counts relied on the amplification of reference gene primers. Assay used: immunoSEQ multiplex PCR; TCRdb lists only in-frame clones, some missing. For V, J and clone size, that table is used; D and trimming come from the DNA. Altogether fewer than 500,000 clones are present, more than 80% being singletons, with the ten largest covering around 1.4%. The sequence was collected from a woman aged 25 to 39 with active or convalescent COVID-19. The chain joins TRBV12-3 or TRBV12-4 to TRBJ2-1, with D unresolved. Input material: peripheral blood. CDR3 nucleotide sequence: TGTGCCAGCAGTTTATCGGTGACAAATGAGCAGTTCTTC. It is translated as CASSLSVTNEQFF.